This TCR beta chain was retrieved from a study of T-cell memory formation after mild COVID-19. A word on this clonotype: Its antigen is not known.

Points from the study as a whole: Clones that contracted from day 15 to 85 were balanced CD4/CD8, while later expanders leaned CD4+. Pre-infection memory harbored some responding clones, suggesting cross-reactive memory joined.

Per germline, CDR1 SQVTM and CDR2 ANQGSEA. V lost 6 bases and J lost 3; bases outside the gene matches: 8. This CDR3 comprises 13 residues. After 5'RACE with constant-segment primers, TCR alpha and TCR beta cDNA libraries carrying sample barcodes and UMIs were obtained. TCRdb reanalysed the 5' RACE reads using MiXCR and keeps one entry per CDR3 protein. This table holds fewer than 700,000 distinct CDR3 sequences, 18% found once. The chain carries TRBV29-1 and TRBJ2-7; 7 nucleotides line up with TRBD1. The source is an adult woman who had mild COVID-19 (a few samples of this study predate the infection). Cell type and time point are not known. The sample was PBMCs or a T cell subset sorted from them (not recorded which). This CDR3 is CSVIRTGYYEQYF. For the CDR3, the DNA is TGCAGCGTAATCCGGACAGGCTACTACGAGCAGTACTTC.